This TCR beta chain was documented in a study of regulatory T cells in long-lasting Graves disease. Germline CDR1 and CDR2: SGHRS and YFSETQ. V was trimmed by 0 bases and J by 6 bases, leaving 12 bases between them. This CDR3 has 14 amino acids. CDR3-region Arm-PCR and iRepertoire HTBI primers produced the TCR beta libraries. One entry per CDR3 protein, called by TCRdb with MiXCR from the multiplex PCR reads. This sample yields 650,000 to 850,000 distinct CDR3 sequences, of which approximately 31% are seen a single time; about two fifths belongs to the top ten. Time point given: persistent/refractory GD, antithyroid drugs over 5 years with positive TRAb. PBMCs provided the RNA from which the TCR library was made.

The rearrangement joins TRBV5-1 to TRBJ2-5; D ambiguous. The TCR originated in a female donor with Graves disease. The starting material was peripheral blood mononuclear cells (PBMCs), obtained when the disease was refractory, from a patient treated with antithyroid drugs. CDR3: CASSLGPPTQTQYF. As DNA, the CDR3 is TGCGCCAGCAGCTTGGGGCCTCCCACTCAGACCCAGTACTTC.